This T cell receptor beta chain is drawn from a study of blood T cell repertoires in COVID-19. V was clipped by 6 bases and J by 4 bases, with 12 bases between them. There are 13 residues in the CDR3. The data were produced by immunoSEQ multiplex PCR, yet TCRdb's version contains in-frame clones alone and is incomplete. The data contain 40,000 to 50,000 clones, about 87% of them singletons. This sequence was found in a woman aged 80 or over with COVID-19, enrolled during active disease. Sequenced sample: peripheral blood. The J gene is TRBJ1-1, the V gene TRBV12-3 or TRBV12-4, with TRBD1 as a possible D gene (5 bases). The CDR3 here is CASSPGHGTEAFF. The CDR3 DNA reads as TGTGCCAGCAGCCCCGGACATGGCACTGAAGCTTTCTTT.